This paragraph covers one TCR beta chain sequence. The protocol was immunoSEQ multiplex PCR, while the TCRdb copy is restricted to in-frame clones and leaves out a portion. The data show 200,000 to 250,000 clones, with around 84% seen just once and over 2.5% held by the top ten. The data belong to a study of blood T cell repertoires in COVID-19. The CDR3 consists of 14 residues. Germline V gene lookup returns CDR1 ENHRY and CDR2 SYGVKD. V lost 3 bases and J 2 bases, leaving 10 bases between the germline ends. The rearrangement joins TRBV10-3 to TRBJ2-5; a possible D gene is TRBD1 (7 bases). Sequences were obtained from peripheral blood. The sequence was collected from a man in his forties or fifties who had recovered from COVID-19. CDR3 in DNA: TGTGCCATCAGTGAAGCAGGGGGGCAAGAGACCCAGTACTTC. Amino acids: CAISEAGGQETQYF.